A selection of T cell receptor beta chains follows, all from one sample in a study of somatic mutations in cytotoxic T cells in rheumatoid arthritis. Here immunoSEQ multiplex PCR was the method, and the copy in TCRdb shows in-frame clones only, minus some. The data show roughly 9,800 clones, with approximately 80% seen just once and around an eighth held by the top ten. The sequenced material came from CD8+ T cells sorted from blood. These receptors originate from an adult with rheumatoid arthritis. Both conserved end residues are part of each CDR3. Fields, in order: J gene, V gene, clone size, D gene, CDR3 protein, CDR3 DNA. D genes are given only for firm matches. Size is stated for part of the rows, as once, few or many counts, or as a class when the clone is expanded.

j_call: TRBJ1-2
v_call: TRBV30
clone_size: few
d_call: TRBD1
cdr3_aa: CAWSTGTGVSGYTF
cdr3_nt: TGTGCCTGGAGCACCGGGACAGGGGTTTCTGGCTACACCTTC

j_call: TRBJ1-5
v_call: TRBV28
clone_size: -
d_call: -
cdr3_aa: CASSPADQPQHF
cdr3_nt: TGTGCCAGCAGTCCTGCGGATCAGCCCCAGCATTTT

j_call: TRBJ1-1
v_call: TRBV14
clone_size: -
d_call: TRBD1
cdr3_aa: CASSPGAQGIIGTEAFF
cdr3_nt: TGTGCCAGCAGCCCGGGGGCACAGGGGATAATCGGCACTGAAGCTTTCTTT

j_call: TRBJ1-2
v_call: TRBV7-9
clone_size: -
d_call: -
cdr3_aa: CASSLEGNFNYGYTF
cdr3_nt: TGTGCCAGCAGCTTAGAAGGGAATTTTAACTATGGCTACACCTTC

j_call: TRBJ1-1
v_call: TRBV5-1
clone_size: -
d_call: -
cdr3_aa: CASSLVSVNTEAFF
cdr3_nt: TGCGCCAGCAGCTTGGTCTCGGTAAACACTGAAGCTTTTTTT

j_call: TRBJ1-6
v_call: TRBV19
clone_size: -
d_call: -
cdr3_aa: CASSTHRERNSPLHF
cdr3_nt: TGTGCCAGTAGTACCCACAGGGAAAGAAATTCACCCCTCCACTTT

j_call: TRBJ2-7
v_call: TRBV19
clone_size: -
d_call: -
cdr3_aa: CASSIGWQSSYEQYF
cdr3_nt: TGTGCCAGTAGTATAGGTTGGCAGAGCTCCTACGAGCAGTACTTC

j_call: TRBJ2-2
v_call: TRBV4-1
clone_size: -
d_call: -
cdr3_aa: CASSPEGHTGELFF
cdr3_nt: TGCGCCAGCAGCCCCGAGGGGCACACCGGGGAGCTGTTTTTT

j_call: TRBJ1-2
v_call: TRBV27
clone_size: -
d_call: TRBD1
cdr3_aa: CASRNTGTGYGYTF
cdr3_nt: TGTGCCAGCAGAAACACCGGGACAGGGTATGGCTACACCTTC

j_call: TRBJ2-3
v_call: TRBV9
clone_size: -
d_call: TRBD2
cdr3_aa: CASSFGLADTDTQYF
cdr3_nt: TGTGCCAGCAGCTTCGGACTAGCGGACACAGATACGCAGTATTTT

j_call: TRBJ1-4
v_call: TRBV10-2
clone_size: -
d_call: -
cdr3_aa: CASSETRSGYEKLFF
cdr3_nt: TGCGCCAGCAGTGAAACCCGGAGCGGGTATGAAAAACTGTTTTTT

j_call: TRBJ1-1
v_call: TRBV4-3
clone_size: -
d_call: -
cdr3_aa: CASSQGGPRMNTEAFF
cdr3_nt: TGCGCCAGCAGCCAAGGGGGACCGAGAATGAACACTGAAGCTTTCTTT

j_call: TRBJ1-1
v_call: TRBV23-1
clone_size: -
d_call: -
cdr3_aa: CASSRKGRTEAFF
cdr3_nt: TGCGCCAGCAGTCGGAAGGGGCGGACTGAAGCTTTCTTT

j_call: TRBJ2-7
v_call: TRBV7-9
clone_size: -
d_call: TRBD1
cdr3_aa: CASSIGQGLPSYEQYF
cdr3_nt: TGTGCCAGCAGCATCGGACAGGGGCTTCCCTCCTACGAGCAGTACTTC

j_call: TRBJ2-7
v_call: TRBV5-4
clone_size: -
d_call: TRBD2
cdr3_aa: CASSFAPGTSNEQYF
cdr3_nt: TGTGCCAGCAGCTTTGCCCCCGGGACTAGCAACGAGCAGTACTTC

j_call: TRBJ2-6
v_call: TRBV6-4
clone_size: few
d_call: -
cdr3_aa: CASSESLEGANVLTF
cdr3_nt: TGTGCCAGCAGTGAATCGCTAGAAGGGGCCAACGTCCTGACTTTC

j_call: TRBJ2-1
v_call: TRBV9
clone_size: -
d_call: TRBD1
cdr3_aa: CASSVVGQGVNEQFF
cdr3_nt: TGTGCCAGCAGCGTAGTAGGGCAGGGGGTGAATGAGCAGTTCTTC

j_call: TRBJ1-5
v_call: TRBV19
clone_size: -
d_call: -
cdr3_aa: CASRDSTGQPQHF
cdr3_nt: TGTGCCAGTAGGGACAGTACGGGTCAGCCCCAGCATTTT

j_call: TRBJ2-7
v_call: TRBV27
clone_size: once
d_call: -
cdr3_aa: CASSLSRSYEQYF
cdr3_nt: TGTGCCAGCAGTTTATCGCGGTCCTACGAGCAGTACTTC

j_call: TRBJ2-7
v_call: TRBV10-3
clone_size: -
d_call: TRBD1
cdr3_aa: CATGGKSYEQYF
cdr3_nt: TGTGCTACAGGGGGAAAGTCCTACGAGCAGTACTTC

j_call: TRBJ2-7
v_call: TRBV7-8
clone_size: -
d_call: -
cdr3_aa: CASSPLSGFFYEQYF
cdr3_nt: TGTGCCAGCAGCCCCCTGAGTGGCTTCTTCTACGAGCAGTACTTC

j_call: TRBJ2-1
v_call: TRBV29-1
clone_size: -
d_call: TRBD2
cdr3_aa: CSVPPAGESYNEQFF
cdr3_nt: TGCAGCGTTCCCCCAGCGGGGGAGTCCTACAATGAGCAGTTCTTC

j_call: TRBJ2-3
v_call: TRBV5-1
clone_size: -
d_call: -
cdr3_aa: CASSLWAEGTDTQYF
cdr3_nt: TGCGCCAGCAGCTTGTGGGCAGAGGGCACAGATACGCAGTATTTT

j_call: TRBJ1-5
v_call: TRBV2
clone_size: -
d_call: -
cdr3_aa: CASSEALPGLNQPQHF
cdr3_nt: TGTGCCAGCAGTGAAGCGCTACCAGGGCTGAATCAGCCCCAGCATTTT

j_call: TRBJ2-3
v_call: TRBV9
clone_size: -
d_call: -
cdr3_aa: CASSVSGGLDTQYF
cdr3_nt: TGTGCCAGCAGCGTTAGTGGGGGCCTCGATACGCAGTATTTT

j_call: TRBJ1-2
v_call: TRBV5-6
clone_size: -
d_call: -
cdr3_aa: CASSLPGMDGYTF
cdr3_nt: TGTGCCAGCAGCTTGCCAGGGATGGATGGCTACACCTTC

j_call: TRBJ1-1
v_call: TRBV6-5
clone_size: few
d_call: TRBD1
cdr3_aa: CASSSGDRGHTEAFF
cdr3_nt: TGTGCCAGCAGTTCCGGGGACAGGGGGCATACTGAAGCTTTCTTT

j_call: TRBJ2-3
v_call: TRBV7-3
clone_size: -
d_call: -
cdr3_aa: CASSQTVADTDTQYF
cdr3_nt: TGTGCCAGCAGCCAAACTGTGGCAGATACAGATACGCAGTATTTT

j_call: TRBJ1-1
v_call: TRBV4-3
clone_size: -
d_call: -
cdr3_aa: CASSQDPSLGGGAFF
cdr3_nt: TGCGCCAGCAGCCAAGACCCTTCACTGGGCGGTGGAGCTTTCTTT

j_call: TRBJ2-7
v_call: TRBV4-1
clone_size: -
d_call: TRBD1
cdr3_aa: CASSQDVNRGYEQYF
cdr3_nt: TGCGCCAGCAGCCAAGATGTTAACAGGGGGTACGAGCAGTACTTC

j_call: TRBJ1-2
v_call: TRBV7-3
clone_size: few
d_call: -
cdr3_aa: CASSPSGDYGYTF
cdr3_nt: TGTGCCAGCAGCCCTTCGGGAGATTATGGCTACACCTTC

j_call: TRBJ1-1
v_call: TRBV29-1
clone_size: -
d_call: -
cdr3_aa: CSVGFGNTEAFF
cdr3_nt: TGCAGCGTTGGCTTCGGGAACACTGAAGCTTTCTTT

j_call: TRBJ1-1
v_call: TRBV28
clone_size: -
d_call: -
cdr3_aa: CASTKLYTEAFF
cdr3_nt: TGTGCCAGCACCAAACTATACACTGAAGCTTTCTTT

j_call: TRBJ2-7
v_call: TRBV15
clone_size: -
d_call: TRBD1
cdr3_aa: CATSRGTGPAYEQYF
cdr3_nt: TGTGCCACCAGCAGAGGGACAGGACCTGCCTACGAGCAGTACTTC

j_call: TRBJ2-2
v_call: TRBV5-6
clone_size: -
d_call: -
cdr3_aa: CASSLWGFGTGELFF
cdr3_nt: TGTGCCAGCAGCTTGTGGGGATTCGGGACCGGGGAGCTGTTTTTT

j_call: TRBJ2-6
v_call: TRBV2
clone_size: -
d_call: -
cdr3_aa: CASILWGTGANVLTF
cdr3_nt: TGTGCCAGCATCCTGTGGGGGACTGGGGCCAACGTCCTGACTTTC

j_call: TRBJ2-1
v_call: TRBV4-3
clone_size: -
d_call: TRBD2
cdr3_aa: CASSHAGLAPYNEQFF
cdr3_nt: TGCGCCAGCAGCCATGCTGGACTAGCGCCCTACAATGAGCAGTTCTTC

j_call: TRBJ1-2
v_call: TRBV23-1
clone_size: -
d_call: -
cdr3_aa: CASSHPGGPRGYGYTF
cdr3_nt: TGCGCCAGCAGCCATCCGGGGGGGCCTCGGGGCTATGGCTACACCTTC

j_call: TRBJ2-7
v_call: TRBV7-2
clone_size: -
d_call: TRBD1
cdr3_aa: CASTPEQGAYEQYF
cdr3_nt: TGTGCCAGCACCCCGGAGCAGGGGGCATACGAGCAGTACTTC

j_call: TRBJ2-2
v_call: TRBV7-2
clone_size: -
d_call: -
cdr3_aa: CASSLGRGLFF
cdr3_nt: TGTGCCAGCAGCTTAGGCCGGGGGCTGTTTTTT

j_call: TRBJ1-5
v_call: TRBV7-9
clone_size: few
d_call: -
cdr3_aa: CASSLGQGQPQHF
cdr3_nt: TGTGCCAGCAGCTTAGGCCAGGGCCAGCCCCAGCATTTT

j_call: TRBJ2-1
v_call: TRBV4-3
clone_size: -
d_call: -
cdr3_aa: CASSQDSRGGNEQFF
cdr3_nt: TGCGCCAGCAGCCAAGATTCTCGGGGTGGGAATGAGCAGTTCTTC

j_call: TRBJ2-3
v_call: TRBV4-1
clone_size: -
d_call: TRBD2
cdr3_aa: CASSQDSMLAADTQYF
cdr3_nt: TGCGCCAGCAGCCAAGATTCGATGCTAGCGGCAGATACGCAGTATTTT

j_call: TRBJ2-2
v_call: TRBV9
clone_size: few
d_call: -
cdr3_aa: CASSVVFNTGELFF
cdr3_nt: TGTGCCAGCAGCGTAGTTTTTAACACCGGGGAGCTGTTTTTT

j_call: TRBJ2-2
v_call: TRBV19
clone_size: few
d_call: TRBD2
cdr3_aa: CASSYGEGTGELFF
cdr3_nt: TGTGCCAGTAGTTATGGGGAGGGCACCGGGGAGCTGTTTTTT

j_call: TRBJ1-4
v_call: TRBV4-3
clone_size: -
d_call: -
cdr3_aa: CASSQDPVGGVSRNEKLFF
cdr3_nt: TGCGCCAGCAGCCAAGACCCAGTCGGGGGAGTTTCACGGAATGAAAAACTGTTTTTT

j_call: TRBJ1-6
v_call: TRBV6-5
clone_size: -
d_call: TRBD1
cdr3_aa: CASSYRQGDSPLHF
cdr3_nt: TGTGCCAGCAGTTACCGACAGGGTGACTCACCCCTCCACTTT

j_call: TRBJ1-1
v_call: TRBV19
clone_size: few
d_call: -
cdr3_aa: CASSIDPITEAFF
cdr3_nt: TGTGCCAGTAGTATAGATCCCATAACCGAAGCTTTCTTT

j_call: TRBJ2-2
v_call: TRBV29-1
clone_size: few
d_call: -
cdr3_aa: CSVVQQTGELFF
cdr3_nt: TGCAGCGTTGTTCAACAGACCGGGGAGCTGTTTTTT

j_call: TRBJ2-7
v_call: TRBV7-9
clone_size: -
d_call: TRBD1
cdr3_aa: CASSPTGVDEQYF
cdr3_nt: TGTGCCAGCAGCCCTACAGGGGTCGACGAGCAGTACTTC

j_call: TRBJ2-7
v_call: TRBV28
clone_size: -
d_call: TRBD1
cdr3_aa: CASSFGTDLVYEQYF
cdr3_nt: TGTGCCAGCAGTTTCGGGACAGATCTCGTCTACGAGCAGTACTTC

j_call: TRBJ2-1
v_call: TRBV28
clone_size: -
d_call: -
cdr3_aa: CASRGDPGRGEQFF
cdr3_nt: TGTGCCAGCAGGGGAGACCCGGGACGGGGTGAGCAGTTCTTC

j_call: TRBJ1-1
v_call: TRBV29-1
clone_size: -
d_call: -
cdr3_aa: CSVEGLFGGLLGTEAFF
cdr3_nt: TGCAGCGTTGAAGGCCTGTTTGGGGGTCTCTTGGGCACTGAAGCTTTCTTT

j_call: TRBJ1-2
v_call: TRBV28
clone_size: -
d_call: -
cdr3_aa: CASSLGINYGYTF
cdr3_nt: TGTGCCAGCAGTTTGGGCATTAACTATGGCTACACCTTC

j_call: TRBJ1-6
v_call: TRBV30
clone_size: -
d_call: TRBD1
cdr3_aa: CAWSAEDRESSPLHF
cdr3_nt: TGTGCCTGGAGTGCAGAGGACAGGGAGAGTTCACCCCTCCACTTT